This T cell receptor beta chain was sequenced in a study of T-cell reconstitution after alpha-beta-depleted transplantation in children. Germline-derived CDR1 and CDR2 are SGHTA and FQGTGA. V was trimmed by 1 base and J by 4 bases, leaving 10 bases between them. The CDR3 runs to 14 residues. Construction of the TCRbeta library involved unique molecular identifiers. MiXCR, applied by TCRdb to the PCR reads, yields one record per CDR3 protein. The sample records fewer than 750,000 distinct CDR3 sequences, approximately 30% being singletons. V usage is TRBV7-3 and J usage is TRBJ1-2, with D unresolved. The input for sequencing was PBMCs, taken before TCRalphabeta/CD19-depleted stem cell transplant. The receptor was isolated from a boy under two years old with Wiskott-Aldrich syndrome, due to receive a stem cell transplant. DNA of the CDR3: TGTGCCAGCAGCTTAATGGGAGACTCCTATGGCTACACCTTC. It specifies CASSLMGDSYGYTF.